The 21 T cell receptor beta chains below all came from one sample that was sequenced in a study of blood T cell repertoires in COVID-19. Assay: immunoSEQ multiplex PCR; the TCRdb copy retains only in-frame clones and omits some. The sample lists 80,000 to 95,000 clones, 85% occurring once. Specimen: peripheral blood. The receptor set was obtained from a man at least 80 years old with acute or convalescent COVID-19.

The chain has TRBV28 and TRBJ2-7, with 7 nucleotides matching TRBD1. CDR1 and CDR2 (germline): MDHEN, SYDVKM. V dropped 8 bases and J dropped 3; count of bases not matched to a gene: 10. This CDR3 has 14 amino acids. The CDR3 here is CASSAETGIYEQYF. The CDR3 DNA is TGTGCCAGCTCTGCCGAGACAGGGATCTACGAGCAGTACTTC. Full variable domain (rest looked up from reference TRBV28 and TRBJ2-7): DVKVTQSSRYLVKRTGEKVFLECVQDMDHENMFWYRQDPGLGLRLIYFSYDVKMKEKGDIPEGYSVSREKKERFSLILESASTNQTSMYLCASSAETGIYEQYFGPGTRLTVT.

The rearrangement uses TRBV7-3 and TRBJ1-4, with D possibly matching TRBD1 (6 bases). The V gene lost 6 bases and the J gene lost 8 bases, with 13 bases spanning the gap. The CDR3 runs 13 residues. Per the germline V gene, CDR1 is SGHTA and CDR2 is FQGTGA. This CDR3 reads CASSSRQGEKLFF. In DNA form, the CDR3 reads TGTGCCAGCAGTTCCCGCCAGGGGGAAAAACTGTTTTTT.

The gene calls are TRBV5-5 and TRBJ2-7, with 11 positions matching TRBD2. This CDR3 has 15 amino acids. V shed 4 bases and J 1 base; nucleotides not matched to a gene: 4. CDR1 and CDR2 from the germline V gene are SGHKS and YYEKEE (reference sequence). The CDR3 nucleotides are TGTGCCAGCAGCCTGGGACTAGCGGAGTCCTACGAGCAGTACTTC. This sequence encodes CASSLGLAESYEQYF. Full variable domain (rest looked up from reference TRBV5-5 and TRBJ2-7): DAGVTQSPTHLIKTRGQQVTLRCSPISGHKSVSWYQQVLGQGPQFIFQYYEKEERGRGNFPDRFSARQFPNYSSELNVNALLLGDSALYLCASSLGLAESYEQYFGPGTRLTVT.

This rearrangement joins TRBV6-2 or TRBV6-3 to TRBJ2-5, with D possibly TRBD1 on 6 matching bases. The CDR3 extends over 16 amino acids. Trimming stripped 4 bases from V and 3 bases from J, with 18 bases between. Germline V gene data show CDR1 as MNHEY and CDR2 as SVGEGT. In DNA form, the CDR3 reads TGTGCCAGCAGTTTCGCACCCGGGACACCTAAAGAGACCCAGTACTTC. This gives the protein CASSFAPGTPKETQYF.

The V call is TRBV2, the J call TRBJ2-7, with D hard to call. V lost 1 base and J 0 bases, leaving 13 bases between the germline ends. The CDR3 consists of 16 residues. Looked up from germline, CDR1 is SNHLY and CDR2 is FYNNEI. DNA of the CDR3: TGTGCCAGCAGTGAAGGAGAGCGAGAGAGCTCCTACGAGCAGTACTTC. Translation gives CASSEGERESSYEQYF.

This clone was recorded once. The rearrangement joins TRBV7-9 to TRBJ2-5; D is unclear. CDR3 size: 14 residues. V lost 2 bases and J 3 bases, leaving 10 bases between the germline ends. The germline V gene has CDR1 SEHNR and CDR2 FQNEAQ (reference sequence). CDR3 residues: CASSLSLLKETQYF. The CDR3 DNA reads as TGTGCCAGCAGCTTATCCCTATTGAAAGAGACCCAGTACTTC.

This clone was picked up a small number of times. The CDR3 region has the DNA TGTGCCAGCCGAGAACTAGCGGGAGTTCGAGAGCAGTACTTC. Translated, it gives CASRELAGVREQYF. The V call is TRBV19, the J call TRBJ2-7, with TRBD2 matching 11 bases. The ends lost 9 bases at V and 7 bases at J; junction bases unmatched: 11. The CDR3 runs 14 residues. The germline V gene has CDR1 LNHDA and CDR2 SQIVND (reference sequence).

The chain couples TRBV6-6 to TRBJ2-3; D call uncertain. The germline gives CDR1 MNHNY, CDR2 SVGAGI (reference sequence). V lost 2 bases to trimming and J lost 4 bases, with 7 bases between them. The CDR3 runs to 13 residues. In DNA, the CDR3 is TGTGCCAGCAGTTACGCCCGGGCAGATACGCAGTATTTT. Translation: CASSYARADTQYF.

This chain links TRBV28 with TRBJ1-2; 8 bases match TRBD1. V was pared by 6 bases and J by 3 bases, with 12 bases of the junction left unmatched. The V gene's germline CDR1 is MDHEN and CDR2 SYDVKM. The CDR3 is made up of 16 amino acids. CDR3 in DNA: TGTGCCAGCAGATTTATACTCAGGGGGCTGTACTATGGCTACACCTTC. Translated, it gives CASRFILRGLYYGYTF.

This clone was detected once. The J gene is TRBJ2-7, the V gene TRBV27; tentative D call: TRBD1 (7 bases). The CDR3 contains 14 residues. In germline, CDR1 is MNHEY, CDR2 SMNVEV (reference sequence). V was trimmed by 6 bases and J by 4 bases, leaving 16 bases between them. The CDR3 sequence: CASSSRGVLYEQYF. The DNA for the CDR3 is TGTGCCAGCAGCTCCAGGGGGGTTTTATACGAGCAGTACTTC.

V usage is TRBV19 and J usage is TRBJ2-7; 12 positions agree with TRBD2. J gave up 10 bases and V 5 bases, and 21 bases lay outside the gene matches. The germline V gene has CDR1 LNHDA and CDR2 SQIVND (reference sequence). The CDR3 extends over 18 amino acids. CDR3 residues: CASSQGLAGTRGSTRQYF. In DNA form, the CDR3 reads TGTGCCAGTAGTCAAGGACTAGCGGGAACTCGCGGATCTACGAGACAGTACTTC.

The J gene is TRBJ2-7, the V gene TRBV5-1; no definite D call. The germline V gene has CDR1 SGHRS and CDR2 YFSETQ. V gave up 3 bases and J gave up 2 bases, with 9 bases separating them. CDR3 length: 13 residues. DNA of the CDR3: TGCGCCAGCAGCTCGACACCCCCCTACGAGCAGTACTTC. This translates into CASSSTPPYEQYF.

This chain links TRBV25-1 with TRBJ2-7, with D uncertain. The V gene lost 1 base and the J gene lost 0 bases, with 7 bases spanning the gap. The germline V gene has CDR1 MGHDK and CDR2 SYGVNS. This CDR3 spans 14 amino acids. In DNA, the CDR3 is TGTGCCAGCAGTGAATCAGTAGCCTCCTACGAGCAGTACTTC. This encodes CASSESVASYEQYF.

This clone was counted once. The chain couples TRBV25-1 to TRBJ2-5; D ambiguous. Trimming took 3 bases from V and 4 from J, leaving 3 bases between them. The CDR3 is made up of 11 amino acids. The germline V gene has CDR1 MGHDK and CDR2 SYGVNS. The CDR3 protein is CASSDRETQYF. The CDR3 region has the DNA TGTGCCAGCAGTGACCGAGAGACCCAGTACTTC.

The chain links TRBV18 to TRBJ2-5; 7 bases are a match to TRBD1. V dropped 1 base and J dropped 1; count of bases not matched to a gene: 6. CDR1 KGHSH and CDR2 LQKENI come from the germline V gene. The CDR3 consists of 16 residues. This CDR3 reads CASSPLGQGVQETQYF. For the CDR3, the DNA is TGTGCCAGCTCACCACTGGGCCAGGGGGTCCAAGAGACCCAGTACTTC.

The V call is TRBV7-3, the J call TRBJ2-1, with 13 bases fitting TRBD2. With V trimmed by 5 bases and J by 7 bases, 5 bases remained unmatched. CDR1 SGHTA and CDR2 FQGTGA come from the germline V gene. This CDR3 spans 15 amino acids. This chain's CDR3 is CASSMWTSGSNEQFF. CDR3 bases: TGTGCCAGCAGCATGTGGACTAGCGGGAGTAATGAGCAGTTCTTC. Filled out from reference TRBV7-3 and TRBJ2-1, the complete variable domain reads GAGVSQTPSNKVTEKGKYVELRCDPISGHTALYWYRQSLGQGPEFLIYFQGTGAADDSGLPNDRFFAVRPEGSVSTLKIQRTERGDSAVYLCASSMWTSGSNEQFFGPGTRLTVL.

J is TRBJ2-1 and V is TRBV19; TRBD2 agrees at 13 bases. The CDR3 sequence is 18 residues long. Germline V lookup: CDR1 LNHDA, CDR2 SQIVND (reference sequence). V lost 3 bases to trimming and J lost 9 bases; unmatched junction nucleotides: 14. The CDR3 sequence is CASSITIGLAGAGGEQFF. For the CDR3, the DNA is TGTGCCAGTAGTATCACCATAGGACTAGCGGGAGCGGGCGGTGAGCAGTTCTTC.

The J gene is TRBJ2-3, the V gene TRBV9, with D possibly TRBD2 on 6 matching bases. The CDR3 consists of 14 residues. The germline gives CDR1 SGDLS, CDR2 YYNGEE. Deletions cut 4 bases from V and 0 bases from J, with 9 bases between. The CDR3 DNA reads TGTGCCAGCAGCACCGGGACTAGCACAGATACGCAGTATTTT. It encodes CASSTGTSTDTQYF.

V usage is TRBV11-3 and J usage is TRBJ1-1, with D uncertain. Trimming took off 6 bases at V and 3 bases at J, with 14 bases between the two ends. The length of the CDR3 is 14 residues. Germline CDR1 reads SGHNT; CDR2 reads YENEEA. The CDR3 region is CASSKGPRDTEAFF. The CDR3 DNA sequence: TGTGCCAGCAGTAAGGGCCCGAGGGACACTGAAGCTTTCTTT.

Ten or more counts support this clone. The rearrangement joins TRBV30 to TRBJ1-2; D gene unclear. The CDR3 spans 15 residues. Germline-derived CDR1 and CDR2 are GTSNPN and SVGIG (reference sequence). V was pared by 5 bases and J by 1 base, with 17 bases between. The CDR3 protein is CAWVPWEGSNYGYTF. CDR3 in DNA: TGTGCCTGGGTCCCTTGGGAGGGAAGTAACTATGGCTACACCTTC.

The chain is built from TRBV24-1 and TRBJ2-1; 7 bases align to TRBD1. In germline, CDR1 is KGHDR, CDR2 SFDVKD. V gave up 5 bases and J gave up 10 bases; unmatched junction bases: 4. This CDR3 has 12 amino acids. CDR3 DNA sequence: TGTGCCACCAGTGCCCAGACAGGGGAGCAGTTCTTC. Protein sequence: CATSAQTGEQFF.